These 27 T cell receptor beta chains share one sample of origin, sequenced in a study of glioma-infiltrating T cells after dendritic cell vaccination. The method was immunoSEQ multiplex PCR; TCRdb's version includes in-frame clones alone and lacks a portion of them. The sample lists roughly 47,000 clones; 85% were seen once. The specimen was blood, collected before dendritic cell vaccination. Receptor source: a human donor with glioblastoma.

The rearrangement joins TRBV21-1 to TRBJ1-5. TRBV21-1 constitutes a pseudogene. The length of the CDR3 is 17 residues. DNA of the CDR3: TGTGCCAGCAGCCCATCGCGCACGGGTTATAGCAATCAGCCCCAGCATTTT. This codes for CASSPSRTGYSNQPQHF.

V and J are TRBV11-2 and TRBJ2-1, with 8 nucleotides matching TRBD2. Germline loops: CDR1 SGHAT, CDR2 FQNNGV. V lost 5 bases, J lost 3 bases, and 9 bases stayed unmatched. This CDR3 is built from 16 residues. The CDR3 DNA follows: TGTGCCAGCAGCCTCAGTAGCGGGGTTCTCTACAATGAGCAGTTCTTC. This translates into CASSLSSGVLYNEQFF.

The CDR3 DNA sequence: TGTGCCAGCAGAGGGTCGCCTAGCGGGGGGGCCGGGACAGATACGCAGTATTTT. This gives the protein CASRGSPSGGAGTDTQYF. The chain combines TRBV5-4 with TRBJ2-3; TRBD2 aligns across 12 bases. With V trimmed by 5 bases and J by 3 bases, 13 bases remained unmatched. Per germline, CDR1 SGHNT and CDR2 YYREEE (reference sequence). This CDR3 is 18 amino acids long.

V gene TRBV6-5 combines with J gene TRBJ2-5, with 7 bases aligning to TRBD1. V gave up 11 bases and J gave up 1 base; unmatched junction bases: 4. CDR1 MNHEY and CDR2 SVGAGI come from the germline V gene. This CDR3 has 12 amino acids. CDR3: CAARDSQETQYF. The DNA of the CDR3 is TGTGCCGCACGGGACAGCCAAGAGACCCAGTACTTC.

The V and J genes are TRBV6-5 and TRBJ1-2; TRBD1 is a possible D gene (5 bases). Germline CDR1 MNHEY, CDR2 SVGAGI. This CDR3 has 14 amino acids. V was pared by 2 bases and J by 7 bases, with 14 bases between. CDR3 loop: CASSYRGDRVGYTF. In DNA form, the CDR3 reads TGTGCCAGCAGTTACCGGGGGGACCGGGTTGGCTACACCTTC.

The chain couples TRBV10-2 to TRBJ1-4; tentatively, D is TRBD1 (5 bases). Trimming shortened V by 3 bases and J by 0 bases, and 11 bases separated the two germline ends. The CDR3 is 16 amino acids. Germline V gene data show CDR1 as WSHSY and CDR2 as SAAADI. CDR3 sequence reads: CASSDLPTATNEKLFF. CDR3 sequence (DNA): TGCGCCAGCAGTGACTTACCGACAGCAACTAATGAAAAACTGTTTTTT.

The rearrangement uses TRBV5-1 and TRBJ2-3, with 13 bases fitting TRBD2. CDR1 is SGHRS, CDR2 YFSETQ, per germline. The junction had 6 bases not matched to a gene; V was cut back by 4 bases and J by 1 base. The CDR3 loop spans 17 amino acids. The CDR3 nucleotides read TGCGCCAGCAGCCCGGGGGGGACTAGCGGGGGCACAGATACGCAGTATTTT. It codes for CASSPGGTSGGTDTQYF.

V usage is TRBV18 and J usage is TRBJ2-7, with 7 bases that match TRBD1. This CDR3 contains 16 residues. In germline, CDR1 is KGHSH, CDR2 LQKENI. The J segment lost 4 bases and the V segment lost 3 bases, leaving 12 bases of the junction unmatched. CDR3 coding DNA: TGTGCCAGCTCACCGAATAGAAAAACAGGGGCGTACGAGCAGTACTTC. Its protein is CASSPNRKTGAYEQYF.

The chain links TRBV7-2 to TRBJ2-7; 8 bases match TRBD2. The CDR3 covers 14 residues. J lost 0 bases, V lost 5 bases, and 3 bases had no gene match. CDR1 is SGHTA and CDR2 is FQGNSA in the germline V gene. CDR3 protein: CASSPSGSSYEQYF. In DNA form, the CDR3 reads TGTGCCAGCAGCCCCAGCGGGAGCTCCTACGAGCAGTACTTC. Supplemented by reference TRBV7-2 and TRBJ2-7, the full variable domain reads GAGVSQSPSNKVTEKGKDVELRCDPISGHTALYWYRQSLGQGLEFLIYFQGNSAPDKSGLPSDRFSAERTGGSVSTLTIQRTQQEDSAVYLCASSPSGSSYEQYFGPGTRLTVT.

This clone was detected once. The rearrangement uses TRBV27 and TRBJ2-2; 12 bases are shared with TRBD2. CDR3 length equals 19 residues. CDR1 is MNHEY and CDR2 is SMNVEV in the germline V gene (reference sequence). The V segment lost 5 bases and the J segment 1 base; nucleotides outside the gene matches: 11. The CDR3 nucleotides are TGTGCCAGCAGTGCCTCTAGCGGGGGGGCGGTGAAGAACACCGGGGAGCTGTTTTTT. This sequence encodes CASSASSGGAVKNTGELFF.

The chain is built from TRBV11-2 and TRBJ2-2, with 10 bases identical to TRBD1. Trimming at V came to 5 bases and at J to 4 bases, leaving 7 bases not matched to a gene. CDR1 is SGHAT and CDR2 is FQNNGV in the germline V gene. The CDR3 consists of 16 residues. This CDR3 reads CASSSGTGEPTGELFF. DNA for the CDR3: TGTGCCAGCAGCAGTGGGACAGGGGAGCCCACCGGGGAGCTGTTTTTT.

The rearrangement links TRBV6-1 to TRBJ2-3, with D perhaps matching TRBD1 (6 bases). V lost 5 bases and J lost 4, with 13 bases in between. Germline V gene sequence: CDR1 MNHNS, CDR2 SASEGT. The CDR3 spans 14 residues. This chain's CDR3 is CASSITGFSDTQYF. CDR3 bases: TGTGCCAGCAGTATAACAGGGTTTTCAGATACGCAGTATTTT.

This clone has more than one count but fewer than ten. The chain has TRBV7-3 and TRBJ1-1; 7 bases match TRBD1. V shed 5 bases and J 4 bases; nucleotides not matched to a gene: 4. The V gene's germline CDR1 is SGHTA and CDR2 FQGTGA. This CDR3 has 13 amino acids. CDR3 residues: CASSPDRATEAFF. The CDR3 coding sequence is TGTGCCAGCAGCCCTGACAGGGCCACTGAAGCTTTCTTT.

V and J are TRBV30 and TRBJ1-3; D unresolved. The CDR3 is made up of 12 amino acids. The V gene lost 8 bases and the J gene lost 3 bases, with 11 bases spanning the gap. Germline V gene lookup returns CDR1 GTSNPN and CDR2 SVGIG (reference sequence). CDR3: CAGDGGGNTIYF. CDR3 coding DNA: TGTGCCGGAGACGGTGGTGGAAACACCATATATTTT. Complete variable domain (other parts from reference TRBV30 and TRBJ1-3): SQTIHQWPATLVQPVGSPLSLECTVEGTSNPNLYWYRQAAGRGLQLLFYSVGIGQISSEVPQNLSASRPQDRQFILSSKKLLLSDSGFYLCAGDGGGNTIYFGEGSWLTVV.

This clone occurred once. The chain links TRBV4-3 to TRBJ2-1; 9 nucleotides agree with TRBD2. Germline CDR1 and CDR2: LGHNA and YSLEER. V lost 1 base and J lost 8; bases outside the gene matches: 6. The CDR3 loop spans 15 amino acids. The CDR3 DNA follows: TGCGCCAGCAGCCAAGGCGGGAGGGCCTTTGATGAGCAGTTCTTC. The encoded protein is CASSQGGRAFDEQFF.

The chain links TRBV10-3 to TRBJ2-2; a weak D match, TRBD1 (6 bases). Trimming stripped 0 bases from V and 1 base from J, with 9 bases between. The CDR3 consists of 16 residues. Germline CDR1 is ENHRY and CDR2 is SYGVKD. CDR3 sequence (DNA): TGTGCCATCAGTGAGTCCCGGACAGTGAACACCGGGGAGCTGTTTTTT. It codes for CAISESRTVNTGELFF.

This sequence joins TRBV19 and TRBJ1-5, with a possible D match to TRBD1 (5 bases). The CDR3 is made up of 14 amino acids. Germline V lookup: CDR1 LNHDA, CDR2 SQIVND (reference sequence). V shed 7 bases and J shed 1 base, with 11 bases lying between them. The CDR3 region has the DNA TGTGCCAGTAAGATCCCAGGGAGCAATCAGCCCCAGCATTTT. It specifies CASKIPGSNQPQHF. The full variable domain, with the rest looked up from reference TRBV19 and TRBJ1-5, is DGGITQSPKYLFRKEGQNVTLSCEQNLNHDAMYWYRQDPGQGLRLIYYSQIVNDFQKGDIAEGYSVSREKKESFPLTVTSAQKNPTAFYLCASKIPGSNQPQHFGDGTRLSIL.

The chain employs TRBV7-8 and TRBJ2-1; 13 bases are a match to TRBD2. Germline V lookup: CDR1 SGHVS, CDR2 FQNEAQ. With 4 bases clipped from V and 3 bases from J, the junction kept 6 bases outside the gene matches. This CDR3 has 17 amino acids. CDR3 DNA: TGTGCCAGCAGCTCGGCGACTAGCGGGGGGATCTACAATGAGCAGTTCTTC. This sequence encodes CASSSATSGGIYNEQFF.

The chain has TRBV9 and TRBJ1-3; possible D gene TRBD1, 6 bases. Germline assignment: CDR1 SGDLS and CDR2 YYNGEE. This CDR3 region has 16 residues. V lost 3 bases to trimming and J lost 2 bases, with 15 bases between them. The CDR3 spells CASSGGWGPTGNTIYF. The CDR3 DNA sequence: TGTGCCAGCAGCGGCGGGTGGGGGCCCACTGGAAACACCATATATTTT.

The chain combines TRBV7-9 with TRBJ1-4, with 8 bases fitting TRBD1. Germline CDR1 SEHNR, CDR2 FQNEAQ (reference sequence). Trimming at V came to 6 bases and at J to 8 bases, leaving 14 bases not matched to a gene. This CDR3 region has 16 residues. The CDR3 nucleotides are TGTGCCAGCAGACCGATCCCGGGACAGGAGCGAGAAAAACTGTTTTTT. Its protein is CASRPIPGQEREKLFF.

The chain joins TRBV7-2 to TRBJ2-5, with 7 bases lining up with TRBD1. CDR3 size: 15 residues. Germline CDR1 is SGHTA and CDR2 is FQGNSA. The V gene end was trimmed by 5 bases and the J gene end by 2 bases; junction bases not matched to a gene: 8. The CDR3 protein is CASSTPPGQQETQYF. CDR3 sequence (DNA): TGTGCCAGCAGCACTCCTCCGGGACAGCAAGAGACCCAGTACTTC. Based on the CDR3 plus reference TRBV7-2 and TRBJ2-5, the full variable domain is GAGVSQSPSNKVTEKGKDVELRCDPISGHTALYWYRQSLGQGLEFLIYFQGNSAPDKSGLPSDRFSAERTGGSVSTLTIQRTQQEDSAVYLCASSTPPGQQETQYFGPGTRLLVL.

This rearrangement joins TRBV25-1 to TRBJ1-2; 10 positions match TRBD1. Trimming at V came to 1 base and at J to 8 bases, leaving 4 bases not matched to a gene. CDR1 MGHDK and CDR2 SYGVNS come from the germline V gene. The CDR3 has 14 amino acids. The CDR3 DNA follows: TGTGCCAGCAGTGAATTCGGGACAGGGGTCGGCTACACCTTC. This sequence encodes CASSEFGTGVGYTF.

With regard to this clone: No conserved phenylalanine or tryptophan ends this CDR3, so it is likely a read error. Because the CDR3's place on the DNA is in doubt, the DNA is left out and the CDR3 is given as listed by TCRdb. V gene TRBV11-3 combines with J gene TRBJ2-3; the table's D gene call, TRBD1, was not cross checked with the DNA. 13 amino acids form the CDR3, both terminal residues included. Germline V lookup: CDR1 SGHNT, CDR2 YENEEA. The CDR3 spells CASSLGPSSNEFL.

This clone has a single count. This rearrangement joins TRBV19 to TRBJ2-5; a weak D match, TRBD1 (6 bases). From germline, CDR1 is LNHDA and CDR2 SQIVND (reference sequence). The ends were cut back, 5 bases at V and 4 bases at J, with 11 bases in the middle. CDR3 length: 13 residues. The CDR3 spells CASSSQGRETQYF. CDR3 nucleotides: TGTGCCAGTAGTTCCCAGGGGAGAGAGACCCAGTACTTC.

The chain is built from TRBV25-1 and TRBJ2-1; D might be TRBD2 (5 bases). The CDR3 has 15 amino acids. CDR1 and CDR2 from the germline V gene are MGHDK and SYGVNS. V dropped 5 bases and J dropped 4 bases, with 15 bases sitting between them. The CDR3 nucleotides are TGTGCCAGCAGTCCACACACGGGCGGGTACAATGAGCAGTTCTTC. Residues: CASSPHTGGYNEQFF.

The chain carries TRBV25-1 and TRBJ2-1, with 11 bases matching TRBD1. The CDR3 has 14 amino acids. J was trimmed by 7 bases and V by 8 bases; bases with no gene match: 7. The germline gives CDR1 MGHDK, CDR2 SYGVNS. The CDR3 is CASGRDRGGNEQFF. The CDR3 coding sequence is TGTGCCAGCGGTAGGGACAGGGGGGGAAATGAGCAGTTCTTC.

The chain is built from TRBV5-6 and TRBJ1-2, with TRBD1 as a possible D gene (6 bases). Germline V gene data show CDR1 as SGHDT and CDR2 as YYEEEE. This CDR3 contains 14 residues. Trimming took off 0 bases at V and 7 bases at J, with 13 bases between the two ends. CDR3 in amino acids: CASSLVSGDTGYTF. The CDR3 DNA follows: TGTGCCAGCAGCTTGGTGTCAGGGGATACTGGCTACACCTTC. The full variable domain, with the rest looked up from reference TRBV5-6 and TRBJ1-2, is DAGVTQSPTHLIKTRGQQVTLRCSPKSGHDTVSWYQQALGQGPQFIFQYYEEEERQRGNFPDRFSGHQFPNYSSELNVNALLLGDSALYLCASSLVSGDTGYTFGSGTRLTVV.